Each of the 4 T cell receptor beta chains below was sequenced from the same sample in a study of cytomegalovirus exposure and HLA in healthy donors. Both 60 Vbeta primers and 13 Jbeta primers went into the PCR. TCRdb's table, derived via immunoSEQ multiplex PCR, lists solely in-frame clones and lacks some. The sample lists some 200,000 clones; more than 75% were seen once. The sequenced material came from PBMCs. The receptors stem from a male donor in good health and CMV-seropositive.

This rearrangement joins TRBV15 to TRBJ2-3; D might be TRBD2 (5 bases). This CDR3 has 16 residues. Trimming took 5 bases from V and 3 from J, leaving 18 bases between them. Germline V CDR1 and CDR2: LNHNV, YYDKDF (reference sequence). In nucleotides, the CDR3 is TGTGCCACCAGCGAGGGCCCAGCGATCCGGACAGATACGCAGTATTTT. It encodes CATSEGPAIRTDTQYF.

The chain is built from TRBV7-2 and TRBJ1-3, with 8 bases matching TRBD1. The germline CDR1 and CDR2 sequences are SGHTA and FQGNSA. This CDR3 region has 14 residues. Trimming took 3 bases from V and 5 from J; bases not matched to a gene: 3. The DNA of the CDR3 is TGTGCCAGCAGCTTCCAGGGGGCGCGAAACACCATATATTTT. This translates into CASSFQGARNTIYF.

This clone was observed a few times. The chain links TRBV4-3 to TRBJ2-4; tentatively, D is TRBD1 (5 bases). Trimming cost V 0 bases and J 7 bases, with 7 bases left between them. The germline CDR1 and CDR2 sequences are LGHNA and YSLEER. The CDR3 consists of 13 residues. The CDR3 protein is CASSQEQANIQYF. The CDR3 bases are TGCGCCAGCAGCCAAGAACAGGCGAACATTCAGTACTTC.

This clone has just a few counts. The chain couples TRBV28 to TRBJ1-1, with 9 bases matching TRBD1. Germline V CDR1 and CDR2: MDHEN, SYDVKM. The CDR3 is made up of 14 amino acids. The CDR3, as DNA: TGTGCTACACTTCGGGGACAGGGAGTCGCTGAAGCTTTCTTT. This gives the protein CATLRGQGVAEAFF.